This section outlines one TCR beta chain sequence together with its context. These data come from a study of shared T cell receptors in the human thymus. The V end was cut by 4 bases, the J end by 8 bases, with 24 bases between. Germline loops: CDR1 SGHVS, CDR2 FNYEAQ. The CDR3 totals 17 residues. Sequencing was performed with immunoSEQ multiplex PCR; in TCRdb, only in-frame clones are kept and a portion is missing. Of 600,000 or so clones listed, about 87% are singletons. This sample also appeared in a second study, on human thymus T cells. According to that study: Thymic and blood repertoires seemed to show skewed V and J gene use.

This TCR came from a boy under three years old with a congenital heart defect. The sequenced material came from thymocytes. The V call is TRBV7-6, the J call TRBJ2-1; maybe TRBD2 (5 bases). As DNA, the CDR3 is TGTGCCAGCAGCTCAAGCGGCCAAACGGGATCCCGGCATGAGCAGTTCTTC. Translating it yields CASSSSGQTGSRHEQFF.